The rows below give T cell receptor beta chains drawn from one sample of a study of blood T cell repertoires in COVID-19. Data came from immunoSEQ multiplex PCR; TCRdb stores just in-frame clones and leaves some out. The sample holds tens of thousands of clones, 75% to 90% seen once. Sample: peripheral blood. These TCRs come from a male donor with acute or convalescent COVID-19. The CDR3 runs from the conserved cysteine through the conserved F or W. D genes are given only for firm matches. Size is omitted from some rows. Given values are once, few, many or a class for expanded clones.

J: TRBJ1-6; size: few; V: TRBV6-5; D: NA; CDR3: CASSFRIDSPLHF; DNA: TGTGCCAGCAGTTTCCGTATAGATTCACCCCTCCACTTT
J: TRBJ2-5; size: NA; V: TRBV10-3; D: TRBD2; CDR3: CAIRASGGGLETQYF; DNA: TGTGCCATCAGAGCTAGCGGGGGCGGATTAGAGACCCAGTACTTC
J: TRBJ1-5; size: NA; V: TRBV19; D: TRBD1; CDR3: CASSPGGSQPQHF; DNA: TGTGCCAGTAGTCCAGGGGGATCTCAGCCCCAGCATTTT
J: TRBJ1-6; size: once; V: TRBV6-5; D: NA; CDR3: CASSLGPANSPLHF; DNA: TGTGCCAGCAGTTTGGGCCCGGCAAATTCACCCCTCCACTTT
J: TRBJ1-1; size: NA; V: TRBV29-1; D: TRBD1; CDR3: CSVDRQGASTEAFF; DNA: TGCAGCGTTGATAGACAGGGGGCGAGCACTGAAGCTTTCTTT
J: TRBJ2-3; size: NA; V: TRBV10-3; D: TRBD2; CDR3: CATAPVAGGITDTQYF; DNA: TGTGCCACCGCCCCCGTAGCGGGGGGCATCACAGATACGCAGTATTTT
J: TRBJ1-3; size: NA; V: TRBV7-2; D: TRBD1; CDR3: CASSLTGTGNTIYF; DNA: TGTGCCAGCAGCTTGACAGGGACAGGAAACACCATATATTTT
J: TRBJ2-1; size: NA; V: TRBV19; D: NA; CDR3: CASNRGSYNEQFF; DNA: TGTGCCAGTAATCGCGGCTCCTACAATGAGCAGTTCTTC
J: TRBJ1-1; size: NA; V: TRBV19; D: NA; CDR3: CASSIGLPGTEAFF; DNA: TGTGCCAGTAGTATAGGACTACCGGGCACTGAAGCTTTCTTT
J: TRBJ2-1; size: NA; V: TRBV24-1; D: TRBD2; CDR3: CATSGKPGTSGREQFF; DNA: TGTGCCACCAGTGGTAAGCCCGGGACTAGCGGCCGTGAGCAGTTCTTC
J: TRBJ1-5; size: NA; V: TRBV19; D: NA; CDR3: CASSIDRVAQPQHF; DNA: TGTGCCAGTAGTATAGATCGGGTGGCTCAGCCCCAGCATTTT
J: TRBJ1-5; size: once; V: TRBV20-1; D: TRBD1; CDR3: CSASTGGWQPQHF; DNA: TGCAGTGCGAGTACAGGGGGCTGGCAGCCCCAGCATTTT
J: TRBJ2-1; size: NA; V: TRBV6-5; D: TRBD1; CDR3: CASSPRTGGYEQFF; DNA: TGTGCCAGCAGTCCCCGGACAGGGGGCTATGAGCAGTTCTTC
J: TRBJ1-2; size: NA; V: TRBV24-1; D: NA; CDR3: CATGPNGGGYTF; DNA: TGTGCCACCGGCCCCAACGGAGGCGGCTACACCTTC
J: TRBJ1-4; size: NA; V: TRBV7-2; D: NA; CDR3: CASSTGQPTNEKLFF; DNA: TGTGCCAGCAGCACAGGACAGCCAACTAATGAAAAACTGTTTTTT
J: TRBJ1-2; size: NA; V: TRBV5-3; D: TRBD1; CDR3: CARSPGGRNYGYTF; DNA: TGTGCCAGAAGCCCAGGGGGCCGGAACTATGGCTACACCTTC
J: TRBJ2-3; size: NA; V: TRBV3-1/TRBV3-2; D: TRBD2; CDR3: CASSQGLAGGPVHDTQYF; DNA: TGTGCCAGCAGCCAAGGGTTAGCGGGGGGGCCCGTGCACGATACGCAGTATTTT
J: TRBJ1-4; size: NA; V: TRBV6-1; D: NA; CDR3: CASRSGTTNEKLFF; DNA: TGTGCCAGCAGATCCGGGACAACTAATGAAAAACTGTTTTTT
J: TRBJ2-2; size: NA; V: TRBV3-1/TRBV3-2; D: NA; CDR3: CASSLGLDGTGELFF; DNA: TGTGCCAGCAGCCTGGGACTTGACGGTACCGGGGAGCTGTTTTTT
J: TRBJ1-2; size: NA; V: TRBV24-1; D: NA; CDR3: CATSDLGSPPNYGYTF; DNA: TGTGCCACCAGTGATTTGGGCAGTCCTCCTAACTATGGCTACACCTTC
J: TRBJ1-1; size: NA; V: TRBV7-2; D: TRBD1; CDR3: CASSPGTGGAFF; DNA: TGTGCCAGCAGCCCTGGGACAGGGGGAGCTTTCTTT
J: TRBJ2-5; size: NA; V: TRBV29-1; D: NA; CDR3: CSVTSSQTQYF; DNA: TGCAGCGTTACTAGCTCCCAGACCCAGTACTTC
J: TRBJ1-5; size: NA; V: TRBV6-5; D: NA; CDR3: CASQTGDSNQPQHF; DNA: TGTGCCAGCCAAACGGGGGATAGCAATCAGCCCCAGCATTTT
J: TRBJ1-2; size: NA; V: TRBV28; D: NA; CDR3: CASSSISAGLGYTF; DNA: TGTGCCAGCAGTTCGATCTCGGCAGGACTTGGCTACACCTTC
J: TRBJ1-4; size: NA; V: TRBV19; D: TRBD1; CDR3: CASSMGQGGEKLFF; DNA: TGTGCCAGTAGTATGGGACAGGGAGGTGAAAAACTGTTTTTT
J: TRBJ1-1; size: NA; V: TRBV12-3/TRBV12-4; D: NA; CDR3: CASSEFMNTEAFF; DNA: TGTGCCAGCAGCGAGTTCATGAACACTGAAGCTTTCTTT
J: TRBJ2-3; size: NA; V: TRBV20-1; D: TRBD2; CDR3: CSASPSLAGGPDTQYF; DNA: TGCAGTGCTAGTCCGAGTCTAGCGGGGGGGCCAGATACGCAGTATTTT
J: TRBJ1-4; size: NA; V: TRBV7-2; D: NA; CDR3: CASSLGQGREKLFF; DNA: TGTGCCAGCAGCTTAGGGCAGGGAAGGGAAAAACTGTTTTTT
J: TRBJ1-5; size: NA; V: TRBV6-5; D: NA; CDR3: CASSYSTASSVQPQHF; DNA: TGTGCCAGCAGCTACTCGACAGCTTCATCGGTTCAGCCCCAGCATTTT
J: TRBJ2-7; size: NA; V: TRBV4-2; D: TRBD1; CDR3: CASSQADRGPGEQYF; DNA: TGTGCCAGCAGCCAGGCGGACAGGGGGCCGGGGGAGCAGTACTTC
J: TRBJ1-1; size: NA; V: TRBV11-1; D: TRBD1; CDR3: CASSSRDRVTEAFF; DNA: TGTGCCAGCAGCTCCCGGGACAGGGTCACTGAAGCTTTCTTT
J: TRBJ2-2; size: NA; V: TRBV5-1; D: TRBD1; CDR3: CASSLDWDRVNGELFF; DNA: TGCGCCAGCAGCTTGGATTGGGACAGGGTTAACGGGGAGCTGTTTTTT
J: TRBJ2-7; size: NA; V: TRBV28; D: TRBD2; CDR3: CASSGTHSGGAYEQYF; DNA: TGTGCCAGCAGTGGAACCCATAGCGGGGGGGCGTACGAGCAGTACTTC
J: TRBJ2-1; size: NA; V: TRBV11-3; D: TRBD2; CDR3: CASSLDGRDYPRRVQFF; DNA: TGTGCCAGCAGCTTAGATGGCCGGGACTATCCGAGGAGGGTGCAGTTCTTC
J: TRBJ2-5; size: NA; V: TRBV7-6; D: TRBD2; CDR3: CASSTGTSGATRGETQYF; DNA: TGTGCCAGCAGCACCGGGACTAGCGGGGCAACCAGAGGAGAGACCCAGTACTTC
J: TRBJ1-1; size: NA; V: TRBV19; D: NA; CDR3: CASSSWGQAEAFF; DNA: TGTGCCAGTAGTTCCTGGGGGCAGGCTGAAGCTTTCTTT
J: TRBJ2-5; size: NA; V: TRBV5-1; D: TRBD1; CDR3: CASSPTGEETQYF; DNA: TGCGCCAGCAGCCCGACAGGGGAAGAGACCCAGTACTTC
J: TRBJ2-5; size: NA; V: TRBV7-3; D: NA; CDR3: CASSLARGGAETQYF; DNA: TGTGCCAGCAGCTTAGCGAGGGGGGGCGCGGAGACCCAGTACTTC
J: TRBJ2-7; size: NA; V: TRBV9; D: NA; CDR3: CASSPDSGPRGGEQYF; DNA: TGTGCCAGCAGCCCTGACAGTGGCCCTAGGGGGGGCGAGCAGTACTTC
J: TRBJ2-7; size: NA; V: TRBV12-2; D: NA; CDR3: CASRASRGGTARKGYEQYF; DNA: TGTGCAAGTCGCGCAAGCCGAGGGGGGACAGCCCGAAAAGGGTACGAGCAGTACTTC
J: TRBJ2-3; size: NA; V: TRBV7-3; D: TRBD2; CDR3: CASGLTGGLTDTQYF; DNA: TGTGCCAGCGGATTAACGGGGGGGCTCACAGATACGCAGTATTTT
J: TRBJ2-2; size: NA; V: TRBV5-1; D: NA; CDR3: CASSRQPLDGELFF; DNA: TGCGCCAGCAGTAGACAGCCCCTGGACGGGGAGCTGTTTTTT
J: TRBJ2-1; size: NA; V: TRBV7-2; D: TRBD1; CDR3: CASSFGQGNNEQFF; DNA: TGTGCCAGCAGCTTCGGACAGGGGAACAATGAGCAGTTCTTC
J: TRBJ2-7; size: NA; V: TRBV5-1; D: TRBD1; CDR3: CASGYTPNRGRAYEQYF; DNA: TGCGCCAGCGGCTACACTCCGAACAGGGGGCGAGCCTACGAGCAGTACTTC
J: TRBJ1-4; size: NA; V: TRBV10-3; D: NA; CDR3: CAISESTTTNEKLFF; DNA: TGTGCCATCAGTGAGTCGACTACAACTAATGAAAAACTGTTTTTT
J: TRBJ1-4; size: NA; V: TRBV19; D: NA; CDR3: CATTGRASEKLFF; DNA: TGTGCCACCACGGGGAGGGCAAGTGAAAAACTGTTTTTT
J: TRBJ2-2; size: once; V: TRBV27; D: NA; CDR3: CASSLEGRRTGELFF; DNA: TGTGCCAGCAGTTTGGAAGGGAGGAGGACCGGGGAGCTGTTTTTT
J: TRBJ2-5; size: NA; V: TRBV10-3; D: NA; CDR3: CAISGRDTGTQYF; DNA: TGTGCCATCAGTGGAAGGGACACAGGGACCCAGTACTTC
J: TRBJ1-1; size: NA; V: TRBV19; D: NA; CDR3: CASSIDQGMITNTEAFF; DNA: TGTGCCAGTAGTATAGATCAGGGCATGATAACGAACACTGAAGCTTTCTTT
J: TRBJ2-2; size: NA; V: TRBV3-1/TRBV3-2; D: NA; CDR3: CASSRSGPRNTGELFF; DNA: TGTGCCAGCAGCCGGAGCGGGCCTAGGAACACCGGGGAGCTGTTTTTT
J: TRBJ2-1; size: NA; V: TRBV5-1; D: NA; CDR3: CASSPRASGGGEQFF; DNA: TGCGCCAGCAGCCCCCGGGCCTCAGGAGGCGGTGAGCAGTTCTTC
J: TRBJ2-7; size: NA; V: TRBV7-6; D: TRBD1; CDR3: CASSPNDRATYEQYF; DNA: TGTGCCAGCAGCCCGAATGACAGGGCAACCTACGAGCAGTACTTC
J: TRBJ1-1; size: NA; V: TRBV14; D: NA; CDR3: CASSQGQGTEAFF; DNA: TGTGCCAGCAGCCAAGGGCAGGGCACTGAAGCTTTCTTT
J: TRBJ1-1; size: NA; V: TRBV6-5; D: NA; CDR3: CASMVTPHTEAFF; DNA: TGTGCCAGCATGGTCACACCTCACACTGAAGCTTTCTTT
J: TRBJ1-1; size: NA; V: TRBV2; D: NA; CDR3: CASTGDQNTEAFF; DNA: TGTGCCAGCACCGGAGACCAGAACACTGAAGCTTTCTTT
J: TRBJ2-6; size: NA; V: TRBV15; D: NA; CDR3: CATTPQGMSSGANVLTF; DNA: TGTGCCACCACCCCCCAGGGGATGTCGTCTGGGGCCAACGTCCTGACTTTC
J: TRBJ2-3; size: NA; V: TRBV18; D: TRBD1; CDR3: CASSQGMGQGGTDTQYF; DNA: TGTGCCAGCTCACAAGGGATGGGACAGGGAGGCACAGATACGCAGTATTTT
J: TRBJ2-1; size: NA; V: TRBV10-3; D: NA; CDR3: CAISAGTGGLGPSGGYNEQFF; DNA: TGTGCCATCAGTGCCGGGACAGGGGGACTCGGGCCTAGCGGGGGATACAATGAGCAGTTCTTC
J: TRBJ2-5; size: NA; V: TRBV7-2; D: TRBD1; CDR3: CASSLGQEAPPETQYF; DNA: TGTGCCAGCAGCCTGGGACAGGAGGCCCCTCCAGAGACCCAGTACTTC
J: TRBJ1-3; size: NA; V: TRBV6-5; D: NA; CDR3: CASTLIAGMGNTIYF; DNA: TGTGCCAGCACCCTGATCGCCGGTATGGGAAACACCATATATTTT